This T cell receptor (beta chain) was documented in a study of Graves' ophthalmopathy and Graves' hyperthyroidism. In this sample, this clonotype turned up a few times. As yet, its antigen is unknown. Whole-study findings and limits: With a specificity of around 77% and a sensitivity of 70.59%, the model predicted ophthalmopathy progression.

RNA transcripts yielded amplified TCR beta CDR3 regions. In the first round, RT-PCR was carried out with HTBI primers, and a multiplex PCR formed the second round. TCRdb fed the multiplex PCR reads into MiXCR, producing one record per CDR3 protein. The data hold about 590,000 distinct CDR3 sequences, with about 40% observed a single time. CDR3 size: 14 residues. Germline CDR1 and CDR2: ENHRY and SYGVKD. The V gene lost 3 bases and the J gene lost 3 bases, with 12 bases spanning the gap. The genes are TRBV10-3 and TRBJ2-7; perhaps TRBD2 as D (5 bases). Sequencing was done on a sample of peripheral blood or thyroid tissue (not recorded which). The receptor was isolated from an adult man with Graves' hyperthyroidism. This CDR3 reads CAISDLGGIYEQYF. CDR3 in DNA: TGTGCCATCAGTGATCTAGGAGGTATCTACGAGCAGTACTTC.